What follows are 17 T cell receptor beta chains derived from one specimen sequenced in a study of T cells in Graves' hyperthyroidism and ophthalmopathy. What was amplified from RNA transcripts were TCR beta CDR3 regions. First-round RT-PCR with HTBI primers amplified the TCR CDR3 region. TCRdb analysed the multiplex PCR reads with MiXCR anew, one entry per CDR3 protein. The repertoire holds a few hundred thousand distinct CDR3 sequences, roughly 16% seen once, with more than 3% in the top ten. Sequencing was performed on blood. The source of these receptors is a woman aged 40 to 49 with Graves' ophthalmopathy.

At least ten counts were recorded for this clonotype. V is TRBV20-1 and J is TRBJ2-1; D remains ambiguous. Germline V CDR1 and CDR2: DFQATT, SNEGSKA (reference sequence). The CDR3 extends over 15 amino acids. V was cut by 3 bases and J by 5 bases, with 17 bases left in between. The CDR3 protein is CSARWSTGSNNEQFF. CDR3 coding DNA: TGCAGTGCTAGGTGGTCTACCGGATCAAACAATGAGCAGTTCTTC.

This clonotype appeared many times. The rearrangement links TRBV3-1 to TRBJ1-3; 7 bases map to TRBD1. CDR1 is LGHDT and CDR2 is YNNKEL in the germline V gene (reference sequence). The CDR3 sequence is 14 residues long. Trimming removed 4 bases from V and 4 bases from J; junction bases left unmatched: 4. CDR3: CASSPTGTGNTIYF. In DNA, the CDR3 is TGTGCCAGCAGCCCGACAGGGACAGGAAACACCATATATTTT.

This clonotype showed up many times. V is TRBV7-2 and J is TRBJ2-7; 8 bases are shared with TRBD1. Germline CDR1 is SGHTA and CDR2 is FQGNSA. V lost 4 bases, J lost 7 bases, and 9 bases stayed unmatched. The length of the CDR3 is 14 residues. CDR3 nucleotides: TGTGCCAGCAGCTGGGACAGGTCGCGGGGTGAGCAGTACTTC. Encoded protein: CASSWDRSRGEQYF. Together with reference TRBV7-2 and TRBJ2-7, the CDR3 gives the full variable domain: GAGVSQSPSNKVTEKGKDVELRCDPISGHTALYWYRQSLGQGLEFLIYFQGNSAPDKSGLPSDRFSAERTGGSVSTLTIQRTQQEDSAVYLCASSWDRSRGEQYFGPGTRLTVT.

This clonotype was detected only a few times. The genes are TRBV4-1 and TRBJ1-2, with D possibly being TRBD1 (6 bases). The V gene lost 0 bases and the J gene lost 13 bases, with 18 bases spanning the gap. The germline V gene encodes CDR1 MGHRA and CDR2 YSYEKL. The CDR3 is 14 residues long. The CDR3, as DNA: TGCGCCAGCAGCCAAGATTCTGGTGGGGGCGGGGTCACCTTC. It codes for CASSQDSGGGGVTF.

V gene TRBV4-1 combines with J gene TRBJ2-1; no clear D. V was pared by 4 bases and J by 5 bases, with 6 bases between. This CDR3 has 12 residues. Germline V gives CDR1 MGHRA, CDR2 YSYEKL. CDR3 in amino acids: CASSRVNNEQFF. CDR3 nucleotides: TGCGCCAGCAGCCGGGTCAACAATGAGCAGTTCTTC.

The chain employs TRBV7-9 and TRBJ1-2, with a tentative D call TRBD1 (6 bases). Per germline, CDR1 SEHNR and CDR2 FQNEAQ (reference sequence). Trimming removed 5 bases from V and 8 bases from J, with 18 bases in between. The CDR3 totals 14 residues. The CDR3 sequence is CASSLQGGGEGYTF. The DNA of the CDR3 is TGTGCCAGCAGCCTACAGGGTGGAGGAGAAGGCTACACCTTC.

This chain joins TRBV4-1 and TRBJ2-3, with TRBD2 as a possible D gene (6 bases). Germline lookup yields CDR1 MGHRA and CDR2 YSYEKL. The CDR3 runs 15 residues. The ends were cut back, 3 bases at V and 2 bases at J, with 12 bases in the middle. The CDR3 reads CASSHHGGPTDTQYF. The CDR3 bases are TGCGCCAGCAGCCACCACGGGGGACCCACAGATACGCAGTATTTT.

Concerning this clonotype: At one end, the junction sequence differs from germline, possibly due to a read error. The chain joins TRBV7-7 to TRBJ2-3; D is perhaps TRBD2 (6 bases). The germline CDR1 and CDR2 sequences are SSHAT and FNYEAQ (reference sequence). The CDR3 is 16 amino acids. CDR3 amino acids: CASSPGTSGFTDTQYF. CDR3 in DNA: TGTGCTAGCAGCCCCGGGACTTCCGGCTTCACAGATACGCAGTATTTT.

Only a few counts were recorded for this clonotype. This chain connects TRBV10-1 to TRBJ2-5, with 8 bases lining up with TRBD1. The V gene's germline CDR1 is WNHNN and CDR2 SYGVQD (reference sequence). The CDR3 has 16 residues. Losses at the gene ends were 3 bases for V and 5 bases for J; bases not matched to a gene: 11. The CDR3: CASSDIGQGAWETQYF. The CDR3 nucleotides read TGCGCCAGCAGTGATATTGGGCAGGGGGCCTGGGAGACCCAGTACTTC.

This clonotype was picked up many times. The gene calls are TRBV6-1 and TRBJ1-5, with 8 bases fitting TRBD1. V gave up 7 bases and J gave up 1 base; unmatched junction bases: 12. CDR3 size: 17 residues. Germline V gives CDR1 MNHNS, CDR2 SASEGT. CDR3 nucleotide sequence: TGTGCCAGCACCGCACGGGACAGGTGGCAGAGCAATCAGCCCCAGCATTTT. Amino acids: CASTARDRWQSNQPQHF.

This clonotype was detected ten times or more. The J gene is TRBJ1-2, the V gene TRBV5-8, with 8 nucleotides matching TRBD1. V lost 3 bases and J lost 2; bases outside the gene matches: 3. The CDR3 has 14 amino acids. Germline lookup yields CDR1 SGHTS and CDR2 YDEGEE. The CDR3 bases are TGTGCCAGCAGCTCGAGGACAGGGAACTATGGCTACACCTTC. Its translation is CASSSRTGNYGYTF.

The V gene is TRBV28, the J gene TRBJ1-5; possible D gene TRBD1, 5 bases. Trimming shortened V by 6 bases and J by 1 base, and 10 bases separated the two germline ends. The CDR3 runs to 14 residues. Germline CDR1 reads MDHEN; CDR2 reads SYDVKM. CDR3 in amino acids: CASRTDLSNQPQHF. In DNA form, the CDR3 reads TGTGCCAGCAGGACAGACTTGAGCAATCAGCCCCAGCATTTT. The full variable domain, in which reference TRBV28 and TRBJ1-5 provide the parts outside the CDR3, is DVKVTQSSRYLVKRTGEKVFLECVQDMDHENMFWYRQDPGLGLRLIYFSYDVKMKEKGDIPEGYSVSREKKERFSLILESASTNQTSMYLCASRTDLSNQPQHFGDGTRLSIL.

This clonotype was picked up many times. The chain recombines TRBV28 with TRBJ1-2; 7 nucleotides line up with TRBD1. This CDR3 spans 15 amino acids. V was pared by 6 bases and J by 4 bases, with 11 bases of the junction left unmatched. Germline CDR1 reads MDHEN; CDR2 reads SYDVKM. CDR3 coding DNA: TGTGCCAGCAGCCCGACAGGGAAAGGGAGCTATGGCTACACCTTC. Amino acid sequence: CASSPTGKGSYGYTF.

V gene TRBV6-1 combines with J gene TRBJ2-4; D is perhaps TRBD1 or TRBD2 (5 bases each). This CDR3 has 19 amino acids. Germline V lookup: CDR1 MNHNS, CDR2 SASEGT. Trimming left V 6 bases short and J 0 bases short, with 24 bases between. CDR3 amino acids: CASRNPQGEMGLAKNIQYF. CDR3 DNA sequence: TGTGCCAGCAGGAACCCCCAGGGAGAGATGGGGTTAGCCAAAAACATTCAGTACTTC.

In its sample, this clonotype was seen many times. This chain connects TRBV9 to TRBJ2-7, with 8 positions matching TRBD1. Germline V gives CDR1 SGDLS, CDR2 YYNGEE. The CDR3 consists of 15 residues. V was pared by 3 bases and J by 5 bases, with 10 bases of the junction left unmatched. This CDR3 is CASSGGTGTSDEQYF. CDR3 bases: TGTGCCAGCAGCGGGGGGACAGGAACCTCGGACGAGCAGTACTTC.

This clonotype was counted only a few times. The chain couples TRBV12-5 to TRBJ2-2; D might be TRBD2 (6 bases). CDR1 is LGHNT, CDR2 FRNRAP, per germline. The CDR3 is 14 amino acids. V was pared by 4 bases and J by 5 bases, with 11 bases between. CDR3: CASGSGVGTGELFF. CDR3 nucleotide sequence: TGTGCTAGTGGTTCGGGAGTGGGTACCGGGGAGCTGTTTTTT.

This clonotype was recorded at least ten times. The chain joins TRBV2 to TRBJ2-1, with 11 bases fitting TRBD2. This CDR3 contains 13 residues. The junction had 4 bases not matched to a gene; V was cut back by 7 bases and J by 8 bases. CDR1 SNHLY and CDR2 FYNNEI come from the germline V gene. The CDR3 region is CASTPLAGDEQFF. The CDR3 DNA is TGTGCCAGCACCCCACTAGCGGGAGATGAGCAGTTCTTC.